A selection of T cell receptor beta chains follows, all from one sample in a study of early T cells in non-severe SARS-CoV-2 infection. TCRdb recomputed calls from the 5' RACE reads with MiXCR, one row per CDR3 protein. The sample lists 86,000 or so distinct CDR3 sequences; over 5% were seen once. What was sequenced was whole blood. The receptors originated from an adult who was a healthcare worker with PCR-confirmed SARS-CoV-2 infection or an uninfected control (not recorded which). Both conserved end residues are part of each CDR3. D genes are given only for firm matches. Some rows mark clone size as missing; the rest say once, few, many or name a class of expanded clone.

TRBD1	few	TRBV7-6	16	TRBJ1-4	TGTGCCAGCAGTTCGGTCAGGGGGACAACTAATGAAAAACTGTTTTTT	CASSSVRGTTNEKLFF
.	many	TRBV20-1	16	TRBJ2-2	TGCAGTGCTAGACGGGCGGAGGGGGCGAACACCGGGGAGCTGTTTTTT	CSARRAEGANTGELFF
TRBD1	many	TRBV20-1	14	TRBJ1-1	TGCAGTAAACCCCTCCAGCCAGGGGGCACTGAAGCTTTCTTT	CSKPLQPGGTEAFF
.	.	TRBV9	15	TRBJ1-1	TGTGCCAGCAGCGTAGTAGGTGTGGGGAACACTGAAGCTTTCTTT	CASSVVGVGNTEAFF
.	few	TRBV6-1	14	TRBJ2-2	TGTGCCAGCGGGGGCAGGGTGAGCACCGGGGAGCTGTTTTTT	CASGGRVSTGELFF
TRBD1	few	TRBV12-3/TRBV12-4	14	TRBJ2-3	TGTGCCAGCAGTTTGACAGGGCCGGCAGATACGCAGTATTTT	CASSLTGPADTQYF
.	many	TRBV11-2	18	TRBJ2-3	TGTGCCAGCAGCCTGCCCCTGGGGGCAGGGGATAGCACAGATACGCAGTATTTT	CASSLPLGAGDSTDTQYF
.	few	TRBV29-1	11	TRBJ1-1	TGCAGCGTCCTGTGGAACACTGAAGCTTTCTTT	CSVLWNTEAFF
.	many	TRBV5-5	14	TRBJ1-3	TGTGCCAGCAGCTGGCAGGACACGGGAAACACCATATATTTT	CASSWQDTGNTIYF
.	.	TRBV13	12	TRBJ1-1	TGTGCCAGCAGCCGTCACAGAAATGAAGCTTTCTTT	CASSRHRNEAFF
TRBD2	.	TRBV4-3	13	TRBJ2-1	TGCGCCAGCAGCCAAGAAGCGGGGAATGAGCAGTTCTTC	CASSQEAGNEQFF
.	few	TRBV6-5	15	TRBJ2-1	TGTGCCAGCAGCCCGGACACGGACTCCTACAATGAGCAGTTCTTC	CASSPDTDSYNEQFF
.	.	TRBV11-2	12	TRBJ2-1	TGTGCCAGCAGCGGGACACGCACCGAGCAGTTCTTC	CASSGTRTEQFF
TRBD2	few	TRBV6-2/TRBV6-3	15	TRBJ2-1	TGTGCCAGCAGTCTAGGACTAGCGGGAGTCGGTGAGCAGTTCTTC	CASSLGLAGVGEQFF
TRBD2	many	TRBV20-1	15	TRBJ2-3	TGCAGTGCGCGGACTAGCGGGAGGGCCGATCATACGCAGTATTTT	CSARTSGRADHTQYF
TRBD2	many	TRBV20-1	17	TRBJ2-1	TGCAGTGCTAGAGATCCCCGGGGGGGGCTTAGGAACAATGAGCAGTTCTTC	CSARDPRGGLRNNEQFF
.	few	TRBV7-9	14	TRBJ2-2	TGTGCCAGCAGCTCACAGGGGAACACCGGGGAGCTGTTTTTT	CASSSQGNTGELFF
TRBD1	.	TRBV28	15	TRBJ2-2	TGTGCCAGCAAAACCGGGACAGGAAACACCGGGGAGCTGTTTTTT	CASKTGTGNTGELFF
TRBD2	few	TRBV20-1	16	TRBJ2-4	TGCAGTGCGCCCGCCCCTAGCGGGAGAGCCAAAAACATTCAGTACTTC	CSAPAPSGRAKNIQYF
.	.	TRBV6-2/TRBV6-3	16	TRBJ2-1	TGTGCCAGCAGTAACCTAGCGTCCCCCCAATACAATGAGCAGTTCTTC	CASSNLASPQYNEQFF
.	few	TRBV4-2	14	TRBJ2-7	TGTGCCAGCAGCCAAGTAAGTTCTCCCGGCGAGCAGTACTTC	CASSQVSSPGEQYF
.	few	TRBV4-2	17	TRBJ2-1	TGTGCCAGCAGCCAAGATAGGGACACAAGCTCCTACAATGAGCAGTTCTTC	CASSQDRDTSSYNEQFF
TRBD1	.	TRBV5-6	15	TRBJ2-4	TGTGCCAGCAGCTTGGCGGTAGGGGGCGAAAACATTCAGTACTTC	CASSLAVGGENIQYF
TRBD1	few	TRBV6-5	13	TRBJ2-7	TGTGCCAGCAGTAGACAGGGGGAGGGAGAGCAGTACTTC	CASSRQGEGEQYF
.	few	TRBV19	15	TRBJ2-2	TGTGCCAGTAGTTGGAGGGGGCAAAACACCGGGGAGCTGTTTTTT	CASSWRGQNTGELFF